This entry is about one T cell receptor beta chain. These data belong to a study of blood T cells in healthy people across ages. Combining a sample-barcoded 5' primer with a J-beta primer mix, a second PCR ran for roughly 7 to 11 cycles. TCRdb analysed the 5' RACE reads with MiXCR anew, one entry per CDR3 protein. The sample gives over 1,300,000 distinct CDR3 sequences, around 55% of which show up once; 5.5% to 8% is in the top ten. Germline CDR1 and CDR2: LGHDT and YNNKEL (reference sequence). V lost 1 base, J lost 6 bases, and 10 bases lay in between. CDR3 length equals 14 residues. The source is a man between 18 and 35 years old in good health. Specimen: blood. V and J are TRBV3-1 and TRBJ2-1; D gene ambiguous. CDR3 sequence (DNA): TGTGCCAGCAGCCAAGTTCCCACCGGCAATGAGCAGTTCTTC. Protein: CASSQVPTGNEQFF.